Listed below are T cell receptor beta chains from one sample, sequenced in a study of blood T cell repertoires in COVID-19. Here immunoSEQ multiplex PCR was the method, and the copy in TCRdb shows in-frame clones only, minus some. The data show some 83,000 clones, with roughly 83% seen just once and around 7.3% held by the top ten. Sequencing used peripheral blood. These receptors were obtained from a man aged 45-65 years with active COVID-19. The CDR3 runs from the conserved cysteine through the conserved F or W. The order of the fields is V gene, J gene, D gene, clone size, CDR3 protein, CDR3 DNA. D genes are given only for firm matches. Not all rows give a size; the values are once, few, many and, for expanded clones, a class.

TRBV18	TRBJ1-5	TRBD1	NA	CASSLATGGSNQPQHF	TGTGCCAGCTCCCTGGCCACAGGGGGTAGCAATCAGCCCCAGCATTTT
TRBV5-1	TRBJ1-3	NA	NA	CASSPGDSPERNTIYF	TGCGCCAGCAGCCCGGGTGACAGCCCGGAAAGGAACACCATATATTTT
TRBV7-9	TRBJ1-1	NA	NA	CASSVNQGTEAFF	TGTGCCAGCAGCGTAAACCAGGGGACTGAAGCTTTCTTT
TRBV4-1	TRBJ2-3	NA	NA	CASSQREIGDTQYF	TGCGCCAGCAGCCAACGGGAGATCGGAGATACGCAGTATTTT
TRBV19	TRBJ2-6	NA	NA	CASSSQHSGANVLTF	TGTGCCAGTAGTTCACAGCACTCTGGGGCCAACGTCCTGACTTTC
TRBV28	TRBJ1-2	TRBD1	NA	CASSPGQGGYGYTF	TGTGCCAGCAGCCCGGGACAGGGTGGGTATGGCTACACCTTC
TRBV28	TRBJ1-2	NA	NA	CASTPGVNYGYTF	TGTGCCAGCACACCCGGGGTTAACTATGGCTACACCTTC
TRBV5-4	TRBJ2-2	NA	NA	CASSFATGTNTGELFF	TGTGCCAGCAGCTTTGCTACCGGGACGAACACCGGGGAGCTGTTTTTT
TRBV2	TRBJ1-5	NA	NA	CASSEAARNQPQHF	TGTGCCAGCAGTGAAGCGGCCAGGAATCAGCCCCAGCATTTT
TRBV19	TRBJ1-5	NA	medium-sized	CASSDRNLYQPQHF	TGTGCCAGTAGTGACAGGAACCTATATCAGCCCCAGCATTTT
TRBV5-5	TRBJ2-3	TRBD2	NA	CASSLELAGGGDTQYF	TGTGCCAGCAGCTTGGAGCTAGCGGGGGGAGGAGATACGCAGTATTTT
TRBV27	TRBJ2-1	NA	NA	CASSLVGDNEQFF	TGTGCCAGCAGTTTGGTCGGGGATAATGAGCAGTTCTTC
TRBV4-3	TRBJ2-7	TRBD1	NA	CASSQDAGTGFQQYF	TGCGCCAGCAGCCAAGACGCCGGGACAGGGTTTCAGCAGTACTTC
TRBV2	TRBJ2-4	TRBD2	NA	CASGREREVAPSDF	TGTGCCAGCGGGCGAGAGCGGGAGGTCGCACCTTCGGACTTC
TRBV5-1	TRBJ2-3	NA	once	CASSSEGSDTQYF	TGCGCCAGCAGCTCGGAGGGTTCGGATACGCAGTATTTT
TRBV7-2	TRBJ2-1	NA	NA	CASSSQGYNEQFF	TGTGCCAGCAGCTCACAGGGATACAATGAGCAGTTCTTC
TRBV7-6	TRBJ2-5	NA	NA	CASSLERLASGTQYF	TGTGCCAGCAGCTTAGAGAGGCTAGCGAGCGGGACCCAGTACTTC
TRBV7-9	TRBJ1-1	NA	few	CASSPTGGRGWTEAFF	TGTGCCAGCAGCCCAACCGGCGGAAGGGGCTGGACTGAAGCTTTCTTT
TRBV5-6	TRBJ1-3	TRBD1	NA	CASRGTGGNTIYF	TGTGCCAGCAGGGGGACAGGGGGAAACACCATATATTTT
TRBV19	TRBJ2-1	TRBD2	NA	CASSPVRLAGGGNEQFF	TGTGCCAGTAGCCCCGTCAGGCTAGCGGGAGGGGGCAATGAGCAGTTCTTC
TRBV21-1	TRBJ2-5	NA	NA	CASSKAPGRETQYF	TGTGCCAGCAGCAAAGCCCCAGGGCGAGAGACCCAGTACTTC
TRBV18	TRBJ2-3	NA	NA	CASSPLGSGGRTDTQYF	TGTGCCAGCTCACCATTGGGGTCGGGGGGCAGAACAGATACGCAGTATTTT
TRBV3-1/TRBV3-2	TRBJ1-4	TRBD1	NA	CASSQGLGGQGAGNEKLFF	TGTGCCAGCAGCCAAGGGCTTGGGGGACAGGGGGCTGGTAATGAAAAACTGTTTTTT
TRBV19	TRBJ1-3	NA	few	CASTITPDRSGNTIYF	TGTGCCAGTACCATTACACCGGACAGATCTGGAAACACCATATATTTT